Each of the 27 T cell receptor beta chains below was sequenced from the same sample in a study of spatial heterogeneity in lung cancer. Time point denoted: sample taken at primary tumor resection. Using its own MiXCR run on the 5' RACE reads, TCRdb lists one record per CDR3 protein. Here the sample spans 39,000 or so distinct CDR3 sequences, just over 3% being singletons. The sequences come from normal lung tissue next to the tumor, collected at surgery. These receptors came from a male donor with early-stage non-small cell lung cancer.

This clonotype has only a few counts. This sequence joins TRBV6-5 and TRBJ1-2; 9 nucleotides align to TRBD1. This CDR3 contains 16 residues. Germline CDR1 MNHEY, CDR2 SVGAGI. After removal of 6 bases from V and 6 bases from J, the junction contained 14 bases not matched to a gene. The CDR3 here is CASSRIPGQGVNGYTF. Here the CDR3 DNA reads TGTGCCAGCAGCCGTATTCCGGGACAGGGAGTTAATGGCTACACCTTC.

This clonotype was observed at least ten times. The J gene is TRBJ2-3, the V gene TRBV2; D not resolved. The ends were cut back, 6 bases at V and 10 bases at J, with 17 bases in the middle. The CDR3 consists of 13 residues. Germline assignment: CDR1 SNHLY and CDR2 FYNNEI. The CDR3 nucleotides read TGTGCCAGCAGCCCTCGTCGAGCGTGGGCGCAGTATTTT. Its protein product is CASSPRRAWAQYF.

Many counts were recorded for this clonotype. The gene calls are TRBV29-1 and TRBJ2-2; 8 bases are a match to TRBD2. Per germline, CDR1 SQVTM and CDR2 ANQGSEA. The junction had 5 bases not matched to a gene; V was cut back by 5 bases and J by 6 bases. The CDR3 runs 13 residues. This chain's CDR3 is CSVLREEAGELFF. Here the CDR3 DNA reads TGCAGCGTTTTGCGGGAGGAGGCCGGGGAGCTGTTTTTT.

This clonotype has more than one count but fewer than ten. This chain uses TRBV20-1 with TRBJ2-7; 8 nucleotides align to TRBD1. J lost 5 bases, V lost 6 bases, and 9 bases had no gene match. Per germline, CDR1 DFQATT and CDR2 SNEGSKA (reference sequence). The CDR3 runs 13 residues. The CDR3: CSAWGQAAHEQYF. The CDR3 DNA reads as TGCAGTGCCTGGGGACAGGCCGCCCACGAGCAGTACTTC.

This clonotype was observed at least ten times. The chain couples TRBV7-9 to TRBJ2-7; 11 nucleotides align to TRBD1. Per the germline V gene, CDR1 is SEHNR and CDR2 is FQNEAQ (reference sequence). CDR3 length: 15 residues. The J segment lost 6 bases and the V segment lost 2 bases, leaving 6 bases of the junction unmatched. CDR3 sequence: CASSLLGQGAAEQYF. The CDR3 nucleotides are TGTGCCAGCAGCTTACTAGGACAGGGGGCGGCCGAGCAGTACTTC.

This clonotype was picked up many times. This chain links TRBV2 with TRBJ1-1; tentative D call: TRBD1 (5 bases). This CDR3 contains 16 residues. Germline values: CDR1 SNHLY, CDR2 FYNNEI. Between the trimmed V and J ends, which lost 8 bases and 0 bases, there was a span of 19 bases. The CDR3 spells CASWGSAGAMNTEAFF. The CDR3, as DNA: TGTGCCAGCTGGGGGTCGGCCGGGGCCATGAACACTGAAGCTTTCTTT.

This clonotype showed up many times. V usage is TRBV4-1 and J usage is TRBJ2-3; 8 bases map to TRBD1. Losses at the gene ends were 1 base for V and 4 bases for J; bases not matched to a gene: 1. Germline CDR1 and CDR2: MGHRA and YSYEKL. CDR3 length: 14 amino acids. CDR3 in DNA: TGCGCCAGCAGCCAAGCACAGGGGGCAGATACGCAGTATTTT. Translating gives CASSQAQGADTQYF.

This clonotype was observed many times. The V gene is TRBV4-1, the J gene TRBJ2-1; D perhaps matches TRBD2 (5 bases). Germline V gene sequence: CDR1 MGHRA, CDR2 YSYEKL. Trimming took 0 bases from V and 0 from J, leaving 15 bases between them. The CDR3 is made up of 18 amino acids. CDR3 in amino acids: CASSQDISGGSSYNEQFF. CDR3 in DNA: TGCGCCAGCAGCCAAGATATTTCAGGTGGGAGCTCCTACAATGAGCAGTTCTTC.

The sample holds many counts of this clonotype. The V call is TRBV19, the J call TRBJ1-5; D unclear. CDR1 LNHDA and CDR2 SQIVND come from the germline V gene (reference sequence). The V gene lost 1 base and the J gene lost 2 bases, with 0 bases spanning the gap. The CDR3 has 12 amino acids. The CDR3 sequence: CASSIGNQPQHF. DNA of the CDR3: TGTGCCAGTAGTATAGGCAATCAGCCCCAGCATTTT.

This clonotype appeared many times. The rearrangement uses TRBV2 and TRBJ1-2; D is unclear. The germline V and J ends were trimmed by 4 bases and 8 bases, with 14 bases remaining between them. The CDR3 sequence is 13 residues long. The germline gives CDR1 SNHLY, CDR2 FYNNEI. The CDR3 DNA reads TGTGCCAGCAGTGGTCGGCAGACGGGCGGCTACACCTTC. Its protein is CASSGRQTGGYTF.

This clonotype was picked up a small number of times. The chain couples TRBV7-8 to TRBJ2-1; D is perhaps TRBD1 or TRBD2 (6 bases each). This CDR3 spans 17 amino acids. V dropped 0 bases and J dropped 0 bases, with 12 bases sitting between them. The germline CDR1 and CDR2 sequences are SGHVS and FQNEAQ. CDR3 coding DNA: TGTGCCAGCAGCTTAGCGGGGGGCTGGAGCTCCTACAATGAGCAGTTCTTC. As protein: CASSLAGGWSSYNEQFF.

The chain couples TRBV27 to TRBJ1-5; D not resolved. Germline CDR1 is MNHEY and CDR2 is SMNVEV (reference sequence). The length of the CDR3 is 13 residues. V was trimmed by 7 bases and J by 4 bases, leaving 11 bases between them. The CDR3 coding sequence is TGTGCCAGCACTCAAGGGCTAAATCAGCCCCAGCATTTT. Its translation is CASTQGLNQPQHF.

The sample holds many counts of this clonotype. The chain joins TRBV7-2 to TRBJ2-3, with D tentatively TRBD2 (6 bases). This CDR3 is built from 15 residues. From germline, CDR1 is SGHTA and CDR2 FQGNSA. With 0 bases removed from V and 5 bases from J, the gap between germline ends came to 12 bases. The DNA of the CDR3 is TGTGCCAGCAGCTTAGCCCGGCGGAGGGGAGATACGCAGTATTTT. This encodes CASSLARRRGDTQYF.

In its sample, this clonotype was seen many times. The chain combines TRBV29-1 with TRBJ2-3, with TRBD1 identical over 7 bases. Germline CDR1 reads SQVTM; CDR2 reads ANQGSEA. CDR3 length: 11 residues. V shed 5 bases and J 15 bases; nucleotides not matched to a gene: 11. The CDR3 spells CSVSPGQFEYF. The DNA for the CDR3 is TGCAGCGTTTCCCCGGGACAGTTTGAATATTTT.

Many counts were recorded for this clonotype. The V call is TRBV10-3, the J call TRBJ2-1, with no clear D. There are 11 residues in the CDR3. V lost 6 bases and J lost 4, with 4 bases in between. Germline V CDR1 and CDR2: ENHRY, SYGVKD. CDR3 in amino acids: CAISRYNEQFF. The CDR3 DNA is TGTGCCATCAGCCGGTACAATGAGCAGTTCTTC.

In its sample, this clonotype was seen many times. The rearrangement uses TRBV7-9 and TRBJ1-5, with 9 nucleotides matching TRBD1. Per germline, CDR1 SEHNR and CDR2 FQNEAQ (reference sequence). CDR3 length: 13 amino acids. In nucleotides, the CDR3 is TGTGCAGTCGAACAGGGGGCAGGGCAGCCCCAGCATTTT. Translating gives CAVEQGAGQPQHF.

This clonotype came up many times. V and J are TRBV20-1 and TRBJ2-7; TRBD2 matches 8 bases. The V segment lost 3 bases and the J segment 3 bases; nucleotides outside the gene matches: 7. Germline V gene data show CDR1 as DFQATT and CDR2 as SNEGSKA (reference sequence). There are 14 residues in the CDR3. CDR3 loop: CSASPLAGIYEQYF. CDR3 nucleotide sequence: TGCAGTGCTAGCCCCTTAGCGGGAATCTACGAGCAGTACTTC.

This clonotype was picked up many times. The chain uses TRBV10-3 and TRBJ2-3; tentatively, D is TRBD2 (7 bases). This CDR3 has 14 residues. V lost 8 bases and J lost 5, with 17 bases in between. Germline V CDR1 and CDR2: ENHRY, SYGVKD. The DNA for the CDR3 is TGTGCCATCGGGGGGGGCTCGAAGGGAGATACGCAGTATTTT. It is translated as CAIGGGSKGDTQYF.

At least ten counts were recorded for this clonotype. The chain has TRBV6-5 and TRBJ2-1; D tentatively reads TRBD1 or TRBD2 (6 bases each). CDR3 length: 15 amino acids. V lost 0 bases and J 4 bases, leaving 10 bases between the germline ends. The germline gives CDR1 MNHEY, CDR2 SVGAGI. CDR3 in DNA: TGTGCCAGCAGTTACTCTAGGGGGGTGTACAATGAGCAGTTCTTC. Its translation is CASSYSRGVYNEQFF.

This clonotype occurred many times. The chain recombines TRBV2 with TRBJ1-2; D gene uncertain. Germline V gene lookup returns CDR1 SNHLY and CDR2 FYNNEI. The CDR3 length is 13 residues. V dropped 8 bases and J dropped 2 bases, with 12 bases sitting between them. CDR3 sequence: CASGSNRNYGYTF. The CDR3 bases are TGTGCCAGCGGAAGCAACCGCAACTATGGCTACACCTTC. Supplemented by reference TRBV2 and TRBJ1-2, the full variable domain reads EPEVTQTPSHQVTQMGQEVILRCVPISNHLYFYWYRQILGQKVEFLVSFYNNEISEKSEIFDDQFSVERPDGSNFTLKIRSTKLEDSAMYFCASGSNRNYGYTFGSGTRLTVV.

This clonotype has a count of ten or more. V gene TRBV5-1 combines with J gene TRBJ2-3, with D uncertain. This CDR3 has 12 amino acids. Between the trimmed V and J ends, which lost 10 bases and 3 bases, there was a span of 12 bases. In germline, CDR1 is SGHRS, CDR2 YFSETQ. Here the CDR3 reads CALLRGTDTQYF. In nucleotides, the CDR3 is TGCGCCTTGCTCCGAGGAACAGATACGCAGTATTTT.

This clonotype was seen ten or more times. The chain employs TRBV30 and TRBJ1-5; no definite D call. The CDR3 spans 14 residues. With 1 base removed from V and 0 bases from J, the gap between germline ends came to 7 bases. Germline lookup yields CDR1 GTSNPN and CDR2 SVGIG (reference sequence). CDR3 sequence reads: CAWSARVSNQPQHF. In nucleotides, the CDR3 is TGTGCCTGGAGTGCGAGGGTTAGCAATCAGCCCCAGCATTTT. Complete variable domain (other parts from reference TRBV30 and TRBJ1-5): SQTIHQWPATLVQPVGSPLSLECTVEGTSNPNLYWYRQAAGRGLQLLFYSVGIGQISSEVPQNLSASRPQDRQFILSSKKLLLSDSGFYLCAWSARVSNQPQHFGDGTRLSIL.

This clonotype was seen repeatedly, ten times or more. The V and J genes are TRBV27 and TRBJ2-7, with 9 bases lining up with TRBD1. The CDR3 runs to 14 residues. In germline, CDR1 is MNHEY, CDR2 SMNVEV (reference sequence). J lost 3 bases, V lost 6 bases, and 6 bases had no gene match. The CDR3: CASSVGDRVYEQYF. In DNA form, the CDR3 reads TGTGCCAGCAGCGTAGGGGACAGGGTCTACGAGCAGTACTTC.

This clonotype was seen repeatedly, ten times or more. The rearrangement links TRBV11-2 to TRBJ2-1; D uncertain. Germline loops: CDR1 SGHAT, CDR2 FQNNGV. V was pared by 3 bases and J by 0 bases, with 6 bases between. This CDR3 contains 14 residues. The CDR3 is CASSFGRSYNEQFF. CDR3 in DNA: TGTGCCAGCAGCTTTGGGCGCTCCTACAATGAGCAGTTCTTC.

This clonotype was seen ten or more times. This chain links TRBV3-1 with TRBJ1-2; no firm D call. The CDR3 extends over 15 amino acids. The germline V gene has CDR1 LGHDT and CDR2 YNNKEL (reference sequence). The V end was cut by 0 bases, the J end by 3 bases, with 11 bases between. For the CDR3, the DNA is TGTGCCAGCAGCCAAGATCCGGAAGGACACTATGGCTACACCTTC. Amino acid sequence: CASSQDPEGHYGYTF.

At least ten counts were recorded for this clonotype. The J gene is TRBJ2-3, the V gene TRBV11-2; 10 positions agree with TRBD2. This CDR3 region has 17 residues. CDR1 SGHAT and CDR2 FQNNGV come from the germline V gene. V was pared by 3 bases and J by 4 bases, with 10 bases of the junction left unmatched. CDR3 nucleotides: TGTGCCAGCAGCTTCTCTTCTAGCGGGAGTTTCCCAGATACGCAGTATTTT. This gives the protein CASSFSSSGSFPDTQYF.

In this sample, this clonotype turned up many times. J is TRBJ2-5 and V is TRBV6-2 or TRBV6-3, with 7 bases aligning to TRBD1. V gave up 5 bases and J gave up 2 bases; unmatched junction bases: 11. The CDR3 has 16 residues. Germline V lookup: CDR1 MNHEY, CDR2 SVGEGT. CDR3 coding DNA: TGTGCCAGCAGTCCCGGGACAGCCGCTGGACAAGAGACCCAGTACTTC. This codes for CASSPGTAAGQETQYF.